This is a list of T cell receptor beta chains from one sample in a study of T cells in Graves' hyperthyroidism and ophthalmopathy. A single record per CDR3 protein comes from TCRdb applying MiXCR to the multiplex PCR reads. The repertoire has 500,000 to 600,000 distinct CDR3 sequences, 15% to 20% of them found once; the top ten carry around 19%. The sequenced material came from blood. These receptors were collected from a woman in her late teens or twenties with Graves' hyperthyroidism. Each CDR3 is given with its conserved first and last residue. A D gene is named only where the DNA matches it firmly.

TRBJ2-5	NA	TRBV28	CASSRRLGLYQETQYF
TRBJ1-2	TRBD1	TRBV6-5	CASSYSRDRNYGYTF
TRBJ1-2	NA	TRBV16	CASSHYRDNYGYTF
TRBJ2-7	NA	TRBV7-2	CASSLRSGAAYEQYF
TRBJ2-7	TRBD1	TRBV29-1	CSVEDVRDSSYEQYF
TRBJ2-1	NA	TRBV12-3/TRBV12-4	CASSLRDLSRSSYNEQFF
TRBJ2-7	TRBD2	TRBV5-1	CASTGGVTYEQYF
TRBJ2-2	TRBD1	TRBV20-1	CSAGDRGNTGELFF
TRBJ1-1	TRBD1	TRBV28	CASSPGTGDEAFF
TRBJ2-7	NA	TRBV6-6	CASSYSNLSPSSYEQYF
TRBJ2-1	TRBD2	TRBV20-1	CSARGGVAQGDHEQFF
TRBJ2-5	NA	TRBV24-1	CATSDLEAQETQYF
TRBJ2-5	NA	TRBV7-9	CASSTEEETQYF
TRBJ1-5	NA	TRBV28	CASGQGHQPQHF
TRBJ2-3	TRBD2	TRBV12-3/TRBV12-4	CASSTSGRTDTQYF
TRBJ2-7	TRBD2	TRBV20-1	CSAIRTSSHEQYF
TRBJ2-1	TRBD2	TRBV7-9	CASSPPSGRSYNEQFF
TRBJ2-7	TRBD1	TRBV28	CASRTGGRNEQYF
TRBJ2-7	NA	TRBV7-8	CASSLHSAYEQYF
TRBJ1-4	NA	TRBV12-3/TRBV12-4	CASSLRRASEKLFF
TRBJ1-3	TRBD1	TRBV11-2	CASSWEGAPGNTIYF
TRBJ1-4	TRBD1	TRBV24-1	CATSETGTGPTNEKLFF
TRBJ2-3	NA	TRBV24-1	CATSDLRGGTDTQYF
TRBJ2-2	TRBD2	TRBV7-9	CASSFGTSDTGELFF
TRBJ2-1	NA	TRBV5-1	CASSYARGSYNEQFF
TRBJ2-7	NA	TRBV7-3	CASSSPQRTYEQYF
TRBJ1-5	TRBD1	TRBV19	CASSIRGLGNQPQHF
TRBJ1-2	TRBD1	TRBV12-3/TRBV12-4	CASSLAATGGRGYTF
TRBJ2-2	NA	TRBV2	CASRISSGNTGELFF
TRBJ1-5	NA	TRBV4-1	CASRGGHLDNQPQHF
TRBJ1-2	NA	TRBV6-1	CASSGFQGNDYGYTF
TRBJ2-7	TRBD2	TRBV19	CASSKTSVRDEQYF
TRBJ2-7	NA	TRBV27	CASSSAAPNNEQYF
TRBJ2-1	NA	TRBV3-1	CASSRPAGANNEQFF
TRBJ2-7	NA	TRBV29-1	CSVETPGRPYEQYF
TRBJ2-1	TRBD2	TRBV4-2	CASSQELAGVNEQFF
TRBJ2-2	TRBD1	TRBV7-6	CASRQGETGELFF
TRBJ2-7	TRBD2	TRBV28	CASRGTSESSYNEQYF
TRBJ2-7	NA	TRBV28	CASSLYWGGGYEQYF
TRBJ2-7	TRBD1	TRBV6-1	CASSYPKGTGGYEQYF
TRBJ2-7	TRBD1	TRBV12-3/TRBV12-4	CASSPGGGAYEQYF
TRBJ1-5	TRBD1	TRBV7-8	CASSSGQGNDQPQHF
TRBJ2-1	NA	TRBV7-7	CASSFGQGGGNEQFF
TRBJ1-1	NA	TRBV12-3/TRBV12-4	CASSYGRWAFF
TRBJ2-5	NA	TRBV6-2/TRBV6-3	CASRLPGLAETQYF
TRBJ2-5	TRBD1	TRBV24-1	CATSDSQGYQETQYF
TRBJ2-5	TRBD2	TRBV9	CASSPAGQETQYF
TRBJ2-2	NA	TRBV13	CASSPFAWGQPLNTGELFF
TRBJ2-5	NA	TRBV20-1	CSAPGGVETQYF
TRBJ1-2	NA	TRBV30	CAWSVAGYGYTF
TRBJ1-4	TRBD1	TRBV24-1	CATSEGTAENEKLFF
TRBJ1-5	NA	TRBV12-3/TRBV12-4	CASSLAQGSNQPQHF
TRBJ1-6	NA	TRBV11-3	CASSFGKWYSPLHF
TRBJ1-1	NA	TRBV30	CAWSVSRGNTEAFF
TRBJ1-1	TRBD1	TRBV29-1	CSGDRVRYTEAFF